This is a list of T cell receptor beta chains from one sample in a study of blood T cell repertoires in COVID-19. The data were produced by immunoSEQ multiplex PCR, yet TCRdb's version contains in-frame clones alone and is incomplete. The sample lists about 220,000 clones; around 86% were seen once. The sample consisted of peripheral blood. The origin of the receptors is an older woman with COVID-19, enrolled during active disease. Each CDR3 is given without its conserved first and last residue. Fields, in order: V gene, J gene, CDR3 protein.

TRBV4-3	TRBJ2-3	ASSQTHHPGQLNTDTQY
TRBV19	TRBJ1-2	ASSTGRTGNSGYT
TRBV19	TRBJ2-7	ASSRGSAYEQY
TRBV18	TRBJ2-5	ASSRESGEETQY
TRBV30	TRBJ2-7	AWATGALSYEQY
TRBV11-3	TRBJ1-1	ASSSDTNTEAF
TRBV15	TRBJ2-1	ATSRGGRVRNEQF
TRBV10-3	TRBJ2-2	AISDSGTGTGVTGELF
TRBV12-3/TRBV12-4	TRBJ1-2	ASSFNGGEGYT
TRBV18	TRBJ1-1	ASSLLQGGDTEAF
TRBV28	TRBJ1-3	ASSSTGAGNTIY
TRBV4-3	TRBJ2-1	ASSRGLAAADEQF
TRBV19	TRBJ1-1	ASSAARYPNTEAF
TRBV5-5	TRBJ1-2	ASSFSGGDGYT
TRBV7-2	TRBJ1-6	ASSFPRGLGSPLH
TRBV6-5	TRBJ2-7	ASRASGGFYEQY
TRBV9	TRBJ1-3	ASSAGQGHTAGNTIY
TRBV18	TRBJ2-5	ASSPPGPAQETQY
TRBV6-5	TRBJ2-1	ASRATSGSGYEQF
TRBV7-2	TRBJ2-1	ASSKTEQQYKQF
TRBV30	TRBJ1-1	ALERGREAF
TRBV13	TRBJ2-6	ASSLSPGGGGANVLT
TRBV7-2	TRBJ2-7	ASSLLGGNYEQY
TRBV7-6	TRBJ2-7	ASSPELAGVVYEQY
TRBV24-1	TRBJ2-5	ATSARGGDQETQY
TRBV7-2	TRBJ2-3	ASSFHRDRAIDTQY
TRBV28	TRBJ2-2	ASSLLVRGTELF
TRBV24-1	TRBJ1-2	ATSIYGYT
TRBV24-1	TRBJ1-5	ATSDMNKIGEPQH
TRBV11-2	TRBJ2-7	ASRFTGAHEQY
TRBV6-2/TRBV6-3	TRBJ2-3	ASSSGQGRADTQY
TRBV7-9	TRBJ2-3	ASSPGTGLTDTQY
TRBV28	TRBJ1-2	ASSYPGYYGYT
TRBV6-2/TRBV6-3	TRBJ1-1	ASSRPGTGSGEAF
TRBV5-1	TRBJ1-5	ASSLTVNQPQH
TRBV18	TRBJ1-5	ASSPYAGDQPQH
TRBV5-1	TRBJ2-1	ASSLTGGSYNEQF
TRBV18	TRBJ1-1	ASSPLRDRETF
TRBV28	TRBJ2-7	ASRNRPREQY
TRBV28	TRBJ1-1	ASRRGQWPEAF
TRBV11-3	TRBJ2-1	ASSLGGIGNEQF
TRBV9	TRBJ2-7	ASSVSVSSYEQY